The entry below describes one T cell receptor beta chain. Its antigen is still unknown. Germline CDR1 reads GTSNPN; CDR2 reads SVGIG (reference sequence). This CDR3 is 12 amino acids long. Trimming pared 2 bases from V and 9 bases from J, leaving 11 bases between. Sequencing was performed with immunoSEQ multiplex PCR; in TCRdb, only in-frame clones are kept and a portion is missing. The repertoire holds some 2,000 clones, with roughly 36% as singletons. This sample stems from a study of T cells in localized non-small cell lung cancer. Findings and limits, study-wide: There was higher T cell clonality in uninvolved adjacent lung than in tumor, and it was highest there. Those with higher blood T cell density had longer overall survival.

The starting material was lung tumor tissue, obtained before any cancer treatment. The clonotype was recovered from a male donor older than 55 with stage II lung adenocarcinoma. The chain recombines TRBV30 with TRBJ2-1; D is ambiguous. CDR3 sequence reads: CAWSRDSSEQFF. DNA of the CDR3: TGTGCCTGGAGTCGAGACTCGTCTGAGCAGTTCTTC.